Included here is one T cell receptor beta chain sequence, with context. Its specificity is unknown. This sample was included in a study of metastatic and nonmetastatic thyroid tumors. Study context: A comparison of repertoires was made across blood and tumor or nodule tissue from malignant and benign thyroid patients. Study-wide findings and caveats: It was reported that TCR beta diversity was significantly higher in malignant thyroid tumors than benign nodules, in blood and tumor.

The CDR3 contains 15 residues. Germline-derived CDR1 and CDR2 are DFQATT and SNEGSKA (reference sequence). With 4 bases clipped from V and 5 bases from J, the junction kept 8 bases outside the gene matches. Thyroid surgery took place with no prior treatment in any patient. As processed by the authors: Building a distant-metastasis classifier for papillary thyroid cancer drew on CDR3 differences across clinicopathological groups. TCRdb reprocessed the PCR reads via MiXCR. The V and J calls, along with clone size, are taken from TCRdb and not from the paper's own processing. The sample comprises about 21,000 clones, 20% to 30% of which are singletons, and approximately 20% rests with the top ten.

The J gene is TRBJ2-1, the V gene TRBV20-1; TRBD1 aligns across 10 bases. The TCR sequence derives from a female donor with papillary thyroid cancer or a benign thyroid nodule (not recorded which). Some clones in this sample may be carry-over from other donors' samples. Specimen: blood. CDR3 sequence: CSATARTGGDNEQFF. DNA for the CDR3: TGCAGTGCTACAGCCCGGACAGGGGGAGACAATGAGCAGTTCTTC.